Listed here are 18 T cell receptor beta chains from one sample, sequenced in a study of PD-1 blockade in classical Hodgkin lymphoma. The table came from immunoSEQ multiplex PCR; TCRdb's copy has only in-frame clones and leaves some out. The data contain tens of thousands of clones, approximately 94% of them singletons. All patients relapsed after autologous stem cell transplantation, and brentuximab vedotin exposure varied. Sequenced material: peripheral blood mononuclear cells (PBMCs), taken at baseline. All receptors come from a human donor with classical Hodgkin lymphoma.

The chain is built from TRBV9 and TRBJ1-2, with a tentative D call TRBD1 (6 bases). V lost 5 bases and J lost 2, with 13 bases in between. Germline lookup yields CDR1 SGDLS and CDR2 YYNGEE. The CDR3 sequence is 14 residues long. CDR3 sequence reads: CASRYREGNYGYTF. The CDR3 coding sequence is TGTGCCAGCAGGTACAGGGAAGGGAACTATGGCTACACCTTC.

The V call is TRBV27, the J call TRBJ2-1, with D perhaps matching TRBD1 or TRBD2 (5 bases each). Germline CDR1 is MNHEY and CDR2 is SMNVEV (reference sequence). The CDR3 runs to 15 residues. Trimming cost V 6 bases and J 1 base, with 13 bases left between them. The DNA of the CDR3 is TGTGCCAGCAGCTCAGGGACGGGATCCTACAATGAGCAGTTCTTC. This codes for CASSSGTGSYNEQFF.

V and J are TRBV2 and TRBJ1-5; a possible D gene is TRBD1 (6 bases). The ends were cut back, 3 bases at V and 7 bases at J, with 22 bases in the middle. This CDR3 has 17 amino acids. The germline gives CDR1 SNHLY, CDR2 FYNNEI. This CDR3 is CASSDWTVLDSIQPQHF. CDR3 nucleotide sequence: TGTGCCAGCAGTGATTGGACAGTTCTCGATAGCATCCAGCCCCAGCATTTT. Drawing the rest from reference TRBV2 and TRBJ1-5, the complete variable domain is EPEVTQTPSHQVTQMGQEVILRCVPISNHLYFYWYRQILGQKVEFLVSFYNNEISEKSEIFDDQFSVERPDGSNFTLKIRSTKLEDSAMYFCASSDWTVLDSIQPQHFGDGTRLSIL.

The gene calls are TRBV28 and TRBJ1-4; D is unclear. The length of the CDR3 is 14 residues. V lost 3 bases, J lost 6 bases, and 11 bases lay in between. Germline CDR1 and CDR2: MDHEN and SYDVKM. In DNA form, the CDR3 reads TGTGCCAGCAGTTTCATTGCTTTACATGAAAAACTGTTTTTT. It specifies CASSFIALHEKLFF.

This chain connects TRBV11-1 to TRBJ2-1; D uncertain. From germline, CDR1 is SGHAT and CDR2 FQDESV (reference sequence). CDR3 length equals 15 residues. V lost 5 bases and J lost 8, with 19 bases in between. The CDR3 bases are TGTGCCAGCAGCGGGCTAGGGCCTAATCCCGATGAGCAGTTCTTC. Its translation is CASSGLGPNPDEQFF.

V is TRBV7-9 and J is TRBJ2-2; possibly TRBD1 or TRBD2 for D (5 bases each). Trimming pared 5 bases from V and 3 bases from J, leaving 13 bases between. The CDR3 covers 15 residues. CDR1 SEHNR and CDR2 FQNEAQ come from the germline V gene (reference sequence). The CDR3 reads CASSPTGPDTGELFF. The CDR3 DNA follows: TGTGCCAGCAGCCCTACGGGGCCAGACACCGGGGAGCTGTTTTTT.

This clone appeared once. The chain couples TRBV29-1 to TRBJ1-2; D not resolved. Looked up from germline, CDR1 is SQVTM and CDR2 is ANQGSEA. CDR3 size: 12 residues. V shed 6 bases and J shed 8 bases, with 16 bases lying between them. CDR3 coding DNA: TGCAGCGTCGGCCCTTCACAGAGGGGCTACACCTTC. This codes for CSVGPSQRGYTF.

The rearrangement links TRBV19 to TRBJ1-4, with TRBD1 identical over 10 bases. V gave up 7 bases and J gave up 8 bases; unmatched junction bases: 7. The CDR3 is 14 amino acids. Germline values: CDR1 LNHDA, CDR2 SQIVND (reference sequence). DNA for the CDR3: TGTGCCAGTACTCAAGAGGACAGGGGGGAAAAACTGTTTTTT. The encoded protein is CASTQEDRGEKLFF.

The rearrangement uses TRBV9 and TRBJ2-5; D not certain. Trimming removed 5 bases from V and 2 bases from J, with 13 bases in between. The CDR3 covers 14 residues. The germline V gene encodes CDR1 SGDLS and CDR2 YYNGEE. CDR3 nucleotides: TGTGCCAGCAGTCCCACACTGACACAAGAGACCCAGTACTTC. This gives the protein CASSPTLTQETQYF.

This chain connects TRBV7-3 to TRBJ2-1, with D hard to call. CDR3 length equals 15 residues. Germline V CDR1 and CDR2: SGHTA, FQGTGA. Trimming cost V 1 base and J 4 bases, with 11 bases left between them. CDR3 DNA: TGTGCCAGCAGCTTAAACGGTTTAGTGTACAATGAGCAGTTCTTC. Its translation is CASSLNGLVYNEQFF.

CDR3 sequence (DNA): TGTGCCAGCAGCCCGGACCGGGACAGGGTCTTTCAGCCCCAGCATTTT. Its translation: CASSPDRDRVFQPQHF. The genes are TRBV7-8 and TRBJ1-5; 9 bases are shared with TRBD1. The CDR3 is 16 amino acids. Germline CDR1 and CDR2: SGHVS and FQNEAQ. Trimming took 5 bases from V and 6 from J; bases not matched to a gene: 11.

The chain carries TRBV6-5 and TRBJ1-5; the D is unclear. Germline lookup yields CDR1 MNHEY and CDR2 SVGAGI. The length of the CDR3 is 11 residues. V was shortened by 7 bases and J by 11 bases, with 12 bases between the two germline ends. CDR3 in amino acids: CASNSVFTQHF. DNA for the CDR3: TGTGCCAGCAACTCTGTATTTACCCAGCATTTT.

The chain is built from TRBV14 and TRBJ2-7; D is perhaps TRBD2 (5 bases). This CDR3 region has 12 residues. The V gene lost 6 bases and the J gene lost 8 bases, with 14 bases spanning the gap. CDR1 and CDR2 (germline): SGHDN, FVKESK. The CDR3 is CASSLAGVKQYF. The CDR3 DNA sequence: TGTGCCAGCAGTCTTGCCGGGGTTAAGCAGTACTTC.

This clone was seen only once. The CDR3, as DNA: TGCGCCAGCAGCCCCGGGGGGCCCAATCAGCCCCAGCATTTT. It encodes CASSPGGPNQPQHF. V and J are TRBV5-1 and TRBJ1-5, with TRBD1 as a possible D gene (6 bases). The CDR3 runs 14 residues. Germline loops: CDR1 SGHRS, CDR2 YFSETQ. The V and J ends lost 4 bases and 3 bases respectively, with 11 bases between them. Looking up the rest from reference TRBV5-1 and TRBJ1-5 gives the full variable domain: KAGVTQTPRYLIKTRGQQVTLSCSPISGHRSVSWYQQTPGQGLQFLFEYFSETQRNKGNFPGRFSGRQFSNSRSEMNVSTLELGDSALYLCASSPGGPNQPQHFGDGTRLSIL.

Regarding this clone: One end of the junction varies from germline; a read error may be responsible. The chain uses TRBV9 and TRBJ1-1; no definite D call. Germline CDR1 and CDR2: SGDLS and YYNGEE. This CDR3 region has 14 residues. DNA of the CDR3: TGTGCCAGCACCGTAGGGCCGTTTAGCACTGAAGCTTTCTTT. Translating gives CASTVGPFSTEAFF.

The V and J genes are TRBV5-5 and TRBJ2-5; no firm D call. Per germline, CDR1 SGHKS and CDR2 YYEKEE (reference sequence). Trimming left V 4 bases short and J 1 base short, with 23 bases between. The CDR3 covers 18 residues. The CDR3 DNA follows: TGTGCCAGCAGCCCCAAAATATCAGACGACCTATTCCAAGAGACCCAGTACTTC. This codes for CASSPKISDDLFQETQYF. The variable domain in full, completed from reference TRBV5-5 and TRBJ2-5, reads DAGVTQSPTHLIKTRGQQVTLRCSPISGHKSVSWYQQVLGQGPQFIFQYYEKEERGRGNFPDRFSARQFPNYSSELNVNALLLGDSALYLCASSPKISDDLFQETQYFGPGTRLLVL.

CDR3 amino acids: CAISESGTGVHKQYF. The CDR3 nucleotides read TGTGCCATCAGTGAGTCAGGGACAGGGGTCCACAAGCAGTACTTC. The chain carries TRBV10-3 and TRBJ2-7, with TRBD1 matching 10 bases. This CDR3 comprises 15 residues. Germline trimming cut 0 bases from V and 8 bases from J; bases unmatched to any gene: 7. CDR1 and CDR2 (germline): ENHRY, SYGVKD.

The rearrangement joins TRBV28 to TRBJ2-5; 7 bases align to TRBD1. The CDR3 is 15 residues long. Per the germline V gene, CDR1 is MDHEN and CDR2 is SYDVKM. V lost 2 bases to trimming and J lost 2 bases; unmatched junction nucleotides: 5. The CDR3, as DNA: TGTGCCAGCAGTTTAGTCCAGACAGGGCAAGAGACCCAGTACTTC. Residues: CASSLVQTGQETQYF.